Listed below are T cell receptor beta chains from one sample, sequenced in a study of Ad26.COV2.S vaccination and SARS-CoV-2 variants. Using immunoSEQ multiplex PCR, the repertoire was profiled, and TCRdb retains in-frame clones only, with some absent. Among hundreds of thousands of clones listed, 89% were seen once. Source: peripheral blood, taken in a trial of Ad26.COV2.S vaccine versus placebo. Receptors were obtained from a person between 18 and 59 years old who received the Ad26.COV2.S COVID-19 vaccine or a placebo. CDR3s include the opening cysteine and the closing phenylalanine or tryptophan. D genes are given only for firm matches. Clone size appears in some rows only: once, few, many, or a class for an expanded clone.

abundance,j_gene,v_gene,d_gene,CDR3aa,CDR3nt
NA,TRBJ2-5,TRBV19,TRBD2,CASSIRVVPGLAVQETQYF,TGTGCCAGTAGTATAAGGGTTGTGCCCGGACTAGCGGTCCAAGAGACCCAGTACTTC
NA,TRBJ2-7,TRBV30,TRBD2,CAWSVGGSYEQYF,TGTGCCTGGAGTGTGGGGGGGTCCTACGAGCAGTACTTC
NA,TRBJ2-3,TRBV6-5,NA,CASSFRTFTDTQYF,TGTGCCAGCAGTTTCCGGACTTTCACAGATACGCAGTATTTT
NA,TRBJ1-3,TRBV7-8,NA,CASSLVPGTGNTIYF,TGTGCCAGCAGCTTAGTTCCTGGCACTGGAAACACCATATATTTT
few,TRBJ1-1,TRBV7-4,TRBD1,CASSKMGQGKGTEAFF,TGTGCCAGCAGCAAAATGGGACAGGGGAAAGGGACTGAAGCTTTCTTT
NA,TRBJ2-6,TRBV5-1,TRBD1,CASSRPGTGTGANVLTF,TGCGCCAGCAGCCGTCCCGGGACAGGGACTGGGGCCAACGTCCTGACTTTC
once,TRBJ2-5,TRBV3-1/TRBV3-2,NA,CASSQESGVLAQYF,TGTGCCAGCAGCCAAGAATCGGGGGTCTTGGCCCAGTACTTC
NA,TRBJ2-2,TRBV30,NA,CAWSQGRNPNAGELFF,TGTGCCTGGAGCCAAGGACGGAACCCGAACGCCGGGGAGCTGTTTTTT
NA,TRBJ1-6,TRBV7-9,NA,CASSFGVARDSPLHF,TGTGCCAGCAGCTTTGGGGTGGCCAGAGATTCACCCCTCCACTTT
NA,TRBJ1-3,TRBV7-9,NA,CASNQGNSGNTIYF,TGTGCCAGCAACCAAGGGAACTCTGGAAACACCATATATTTT
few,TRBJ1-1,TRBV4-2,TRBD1,CASSRRTGANTEAFF,TGTGCCAGCAGCCGACGGACAGGGGCCAACACTGAAGCTTTCTTT
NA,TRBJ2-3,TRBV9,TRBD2,CASGWGGTTDTQYF,TGTGCCAGCGGCTGGGGGGGTACCACAGATACGCAGTATTTT
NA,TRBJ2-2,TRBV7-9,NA,CASSLYGPSGELFF,TGTGCCAGCAGCTTATACGGGCCGAGTGGGGAGCTGTTTTTT
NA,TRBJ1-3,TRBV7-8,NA,CASSRDGDTIYF,TGTGCCAGCAGCCGAGATGGGGACACCATATATTTT
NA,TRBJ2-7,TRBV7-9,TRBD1,CASSSNTGTGDLNDYEQYF,TGTGCCAGCAGCTCCAACACCGGGACAGGGGACCTGAATGACTACGAGCAGTACTTC
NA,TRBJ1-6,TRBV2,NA,CASGGGVGDYNSPLHF,TGTGCCAGCGGTGGAGGTGTAGGGGACTATAATTCACCCCTCCACTTT
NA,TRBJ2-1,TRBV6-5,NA,CASSYSTGSEQFF,TGTGCCAGCAGTTACTCTACAGGTAGTGAGCAGTTCTTC
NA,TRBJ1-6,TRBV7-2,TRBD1,CASSPQGAMHSPLHF,TGTGCCAGCAGCCCACAGGGGGCGATGCATTCACCCCTCCACTTT
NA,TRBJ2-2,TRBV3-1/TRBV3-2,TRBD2,CASSPRLAIGELFF,TGTGCCAGCAGCCCCCGACTAGCAATCGGGGAGCTGTTTTTT
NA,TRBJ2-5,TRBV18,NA,CASSRGDEETQYF,TGTGCCAGCTCACGGGGGGATGAAGAGACCCAGTACTTC
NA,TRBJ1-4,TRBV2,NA,CASSPQTGAYRLFF,TGTGCCAGCAGCCCCCAGACAGGCGCATACCGTCTGTTTTTT
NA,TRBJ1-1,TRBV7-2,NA,CASSLQGFLNTEAFF,TGTGCCAGCAGCCTACAGGGATTCTTGAACACTGAAGCTTTCTTT
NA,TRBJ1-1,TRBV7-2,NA,CASSVGENTEAFF,TGTGCCAGCAGTGTTGGCGAGAACACTGAAGCTTTCTTT
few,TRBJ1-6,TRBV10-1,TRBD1,CASSRTGTNSPLHF,TGCGCCAGCAGTCGGACAGGGACTAATTCACCCCTCCACTTT
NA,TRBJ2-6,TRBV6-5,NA,CASSYLSGANVLTF,TGTGCCAGCAGTTACCTCTCTGGGGCCAACGTCCTGACTTTC
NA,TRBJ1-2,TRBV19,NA,CASSSPPGSYGYTF,TGTGCCAGTAGTTCCCCTCCAGGGTCCTATGGCTACACCTTC
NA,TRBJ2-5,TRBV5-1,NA,CASSQTTGLETQYF,TGCGCCAGCAGCCAAACCACAGGGTTAGAGACCCAGTACTTC
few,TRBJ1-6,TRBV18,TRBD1,CASSRTGGENSPLHF,TGTGCCAGCTCGCGGACAGGGGGCGAAAATTCACCCCTCCACTTT
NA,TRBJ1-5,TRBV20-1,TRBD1,CSASFRQGSLNQPQHF,TGCAGTGCTAGTTTTCGACAGGGGTCCCTCAATCAGCCCCAGCATTTT
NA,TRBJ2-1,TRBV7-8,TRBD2,CATRVAGGPSSFPNEQFF,TGTGCCACCCGAGTAGCGGGAGGGCCCTCATCCTTCCCCAATGAGCAGTTCTTC
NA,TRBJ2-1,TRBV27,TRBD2,CASSVAGGSNEQFF,TGTGCCAGCAGTGTAGCGGGAGGGTCGAATGAGCAGTTCTTC
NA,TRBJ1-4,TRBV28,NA,CASRSQNEKLFF,TGTGCCAGCAGGAGCCAAAATGAAAAACTGTTTTTT
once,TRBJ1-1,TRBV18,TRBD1,CASSPRTGVEDTEAFF,TGTGCCAGCTCACCACGGACAGGGGTTGAGGACACTGAAGCTTTCTTT
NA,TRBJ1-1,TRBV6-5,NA,CASSYDGGAGSTEAFF,TGTGCCAGCAGTTACGACGGGGGCGCGGGATCGACTGAAGCTTTCTTT
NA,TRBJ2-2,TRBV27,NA,CASSLSGGNTGELFF,TGTGCCAGCAGTTTATCCGGGGGGAACACCGGGGAGCTGTTTTTT
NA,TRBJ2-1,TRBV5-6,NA,CASSVLRRSYYNEQFF,TGTGCCAGCAGCGTCCTAAGGCGATCCTACTACAATGAGCAGTTCTTC
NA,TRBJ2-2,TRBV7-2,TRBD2,CASSLGLAGPPTGELFF,TGTGCCAGCAGCTTAGGACTAGCGGGGCCGCCCACCGGGGAGCTGTTTTTT
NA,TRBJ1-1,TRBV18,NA,CASSAGLNTEAFF,TGTGCCAGCTCGGCAGGATTGAACACTGAAGCTTTCTTT
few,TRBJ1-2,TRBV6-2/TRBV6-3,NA,CASSSQGVGYTF,TGTGCCAGCAGTTCACAAGGGGTCGGCTACACCTTC
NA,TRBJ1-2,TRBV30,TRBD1,CAWAYRGFHYGYTF,TGTGCCTGGGCATACAGGGGGTTCCACTATGGCTACACCTTC
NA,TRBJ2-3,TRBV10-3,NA,CATLQGRSTDTQYF,TGTGCCACGTTGCAGGGTCGGAGCACAGATACGCAGTATTTT
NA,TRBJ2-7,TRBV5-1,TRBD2,CASSLVAGPNYEQYF,TGCGCCAGCAGCTTGGTAGCGGGACCTAACTACGAGCAGTACTTC
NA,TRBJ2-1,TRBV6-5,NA,CASTQDGYNEQFF,TGTGCCAGCACCCAAGACGGATACAATGAGCAGTTCTTC
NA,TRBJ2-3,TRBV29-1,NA,CSAQRGGTTDTQYF,TGCAGCGCCCAACGAGGGGGAACCACAGATACGCAGTATTTT
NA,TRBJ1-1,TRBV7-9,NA,CASSLTTAQLNTEAFF,TGTGCCAGCAGCTTAACGACTGCGCAGTTGAACACTGAAGCTTTCTTT
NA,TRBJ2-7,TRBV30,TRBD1,CACYSETGPYEQYF,TGTGCCTGTTACTCCGAGACAGGGCCCTACGAGCAGTACTTC
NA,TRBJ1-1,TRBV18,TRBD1,CASSPRTGAYGTEAFF,TGTGCCAGCTCACCGCGGACAGGAGCGTATGGGACTGAAGCTTTCTTT
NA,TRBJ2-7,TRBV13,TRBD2,CASSSSGGVNYEQYF,TGTGCCAGCAGCTCAAGCGGGGGGGTGAACTACGAGCAGTACTTC
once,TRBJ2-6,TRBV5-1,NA,CASSLSPGANVLTF,TGCGCCAGCAGCTTGTCCCCTGGGGCCAACGTCCTGACTTTC